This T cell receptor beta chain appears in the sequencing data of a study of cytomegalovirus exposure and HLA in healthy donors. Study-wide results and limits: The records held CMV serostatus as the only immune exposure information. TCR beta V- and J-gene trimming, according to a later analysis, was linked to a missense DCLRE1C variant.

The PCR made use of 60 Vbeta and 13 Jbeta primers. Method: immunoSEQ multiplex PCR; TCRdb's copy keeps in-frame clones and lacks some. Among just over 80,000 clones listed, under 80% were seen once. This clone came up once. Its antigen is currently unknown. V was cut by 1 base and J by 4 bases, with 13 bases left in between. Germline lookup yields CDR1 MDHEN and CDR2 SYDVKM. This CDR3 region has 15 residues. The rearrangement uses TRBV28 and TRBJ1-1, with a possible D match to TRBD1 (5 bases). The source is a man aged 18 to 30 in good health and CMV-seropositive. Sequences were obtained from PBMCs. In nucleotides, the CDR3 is TGTGCCAGCAGTTTATTGGGGCTAACTGGCACTGAAGCTTTCTTT. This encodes CASSLLGLTGTEAFF.